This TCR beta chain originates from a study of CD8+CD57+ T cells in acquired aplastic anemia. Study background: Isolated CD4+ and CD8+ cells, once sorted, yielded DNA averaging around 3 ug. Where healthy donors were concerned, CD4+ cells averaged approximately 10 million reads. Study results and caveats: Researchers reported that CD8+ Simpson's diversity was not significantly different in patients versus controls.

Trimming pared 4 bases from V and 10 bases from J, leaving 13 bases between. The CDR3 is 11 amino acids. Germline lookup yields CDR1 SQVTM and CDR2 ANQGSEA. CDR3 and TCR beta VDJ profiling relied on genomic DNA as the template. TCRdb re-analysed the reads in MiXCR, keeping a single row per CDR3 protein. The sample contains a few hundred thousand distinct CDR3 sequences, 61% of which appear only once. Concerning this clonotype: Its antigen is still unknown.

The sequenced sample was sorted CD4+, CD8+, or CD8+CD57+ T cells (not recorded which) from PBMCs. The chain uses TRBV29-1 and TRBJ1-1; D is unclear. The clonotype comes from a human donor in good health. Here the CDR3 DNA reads TGCAGCGTTGTTAATGGAGGCGGAGCTTTCTTT. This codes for CSVVNGGGAFF.